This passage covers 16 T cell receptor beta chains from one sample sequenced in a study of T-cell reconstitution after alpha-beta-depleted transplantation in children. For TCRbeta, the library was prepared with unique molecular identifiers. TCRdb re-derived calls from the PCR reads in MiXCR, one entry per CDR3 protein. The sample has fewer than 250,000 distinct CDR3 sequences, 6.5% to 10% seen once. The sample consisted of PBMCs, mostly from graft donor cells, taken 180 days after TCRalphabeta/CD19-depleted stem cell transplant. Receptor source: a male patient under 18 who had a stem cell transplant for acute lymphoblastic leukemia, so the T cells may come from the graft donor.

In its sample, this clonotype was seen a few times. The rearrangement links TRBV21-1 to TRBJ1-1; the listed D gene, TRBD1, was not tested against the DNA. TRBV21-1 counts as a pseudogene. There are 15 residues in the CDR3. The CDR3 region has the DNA TGTGCCAGCAGCAAAGCGGGGGGGAGTGGAACTGAAGCTTTCTTT. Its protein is CASSKAGGSGTEAFF.

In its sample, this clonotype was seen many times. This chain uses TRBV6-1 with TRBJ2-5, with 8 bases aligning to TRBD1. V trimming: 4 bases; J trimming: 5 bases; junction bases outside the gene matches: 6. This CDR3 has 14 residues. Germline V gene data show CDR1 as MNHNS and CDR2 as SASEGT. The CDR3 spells CASSGTGKGETQYF. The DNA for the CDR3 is TGTGCCAGCAGTGGGACAGGGAAGGGGGAGACCCAGTACTTC.

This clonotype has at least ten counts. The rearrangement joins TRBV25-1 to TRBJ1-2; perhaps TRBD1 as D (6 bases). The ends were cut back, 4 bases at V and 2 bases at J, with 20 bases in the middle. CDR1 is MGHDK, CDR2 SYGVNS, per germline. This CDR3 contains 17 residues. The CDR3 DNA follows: TGTGCCAGCAGTGGGGGGCACGTCCGGGGGCGAAACTATGGCTACACCTTC. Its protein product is CASSGGHVRGRNYGYTF.

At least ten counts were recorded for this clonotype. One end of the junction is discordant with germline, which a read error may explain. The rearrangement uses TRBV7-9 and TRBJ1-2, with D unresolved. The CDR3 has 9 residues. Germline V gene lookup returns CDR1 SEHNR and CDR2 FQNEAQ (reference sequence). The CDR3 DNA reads TGTGCCAGCAGCGTTGCGCCTGACTTC. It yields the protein CASSVAPDF. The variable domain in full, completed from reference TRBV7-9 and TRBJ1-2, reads DTGVSQNPRHKITKRGQNVTFRCDPISEHNRLYWYRQTLGQGPEFLTYFQNEAQLEKSRLLSDRFSAERPKGSFSTLEIQRTEQGDSAMYLCASSVAPDFGSGTRLTVV.

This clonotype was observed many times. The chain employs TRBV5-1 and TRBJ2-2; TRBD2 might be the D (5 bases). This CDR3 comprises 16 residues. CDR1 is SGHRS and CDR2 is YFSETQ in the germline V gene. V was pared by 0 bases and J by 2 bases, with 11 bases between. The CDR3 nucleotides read TGCGCCAGCAGCTTGGTGCGGGCACCTAACACCGGGGAGCTGTTTTTT. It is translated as CASSLVRAPNTGELFF.

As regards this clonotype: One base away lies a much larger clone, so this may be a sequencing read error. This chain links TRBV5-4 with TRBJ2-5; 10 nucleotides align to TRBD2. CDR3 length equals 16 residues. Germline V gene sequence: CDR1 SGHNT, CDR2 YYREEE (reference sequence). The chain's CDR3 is CAISWGLAKYQETQYF. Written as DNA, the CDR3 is TGTGCCATCAGCTGGGGACTAGCGAAGTACCAAGAGACCCAGTACTTC.

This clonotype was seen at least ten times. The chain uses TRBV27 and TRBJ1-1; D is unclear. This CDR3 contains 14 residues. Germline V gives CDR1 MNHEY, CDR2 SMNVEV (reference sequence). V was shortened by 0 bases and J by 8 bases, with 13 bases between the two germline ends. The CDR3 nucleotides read TGTGCCAGCAGTTTATCAGGAGCAGTTACGGAAGCTTTCTTT. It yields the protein CASSLSGAVTEAFF.

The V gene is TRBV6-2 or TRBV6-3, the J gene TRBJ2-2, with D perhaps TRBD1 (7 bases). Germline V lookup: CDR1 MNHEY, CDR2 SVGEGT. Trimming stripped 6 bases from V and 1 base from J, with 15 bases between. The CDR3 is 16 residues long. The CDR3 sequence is CASSTRQGGNTGELFF. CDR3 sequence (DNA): TGTGCCAGCAGCACCAGACAGGGAGGGAACACCGGGGAGCTGTTTTTT.

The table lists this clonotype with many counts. Written as DNA, the CDR3 is TGTGCCAGCAGCCCGGGACGGTTTACAGATACGCAGTATTTT. Protein product: CASSPGRFTDTQYF. This chain connects TRBV5-5 to TRBJ2-3; D may match TRBD1 or TRBD2 (5 bases each). V dropped 4 bases and J dropped 3 bases, with 12 bases sitting between them. The CDR3 is 14 residues long. Germline loops: CDR1 SGHKS, CDR2 YYEKEE (reference sequence).

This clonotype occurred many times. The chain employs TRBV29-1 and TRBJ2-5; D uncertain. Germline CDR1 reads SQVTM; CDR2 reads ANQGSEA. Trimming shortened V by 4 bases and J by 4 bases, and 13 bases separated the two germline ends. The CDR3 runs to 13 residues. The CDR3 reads CSVARTNRETQYF. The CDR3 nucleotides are TGCAGCGTTGCCAGGACGAATCGAGAGACCCAGTACTTC.

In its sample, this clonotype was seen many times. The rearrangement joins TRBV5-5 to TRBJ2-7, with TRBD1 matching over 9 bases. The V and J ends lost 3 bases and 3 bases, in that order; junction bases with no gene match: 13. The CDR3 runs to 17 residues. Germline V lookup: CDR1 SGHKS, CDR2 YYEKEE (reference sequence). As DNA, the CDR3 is TGTGCCAGCAGCTCGACGCCCTCCGGGACAGGGAACTACGAGCAGTACTTC. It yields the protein CASSSTPSGTGNYEQYF.

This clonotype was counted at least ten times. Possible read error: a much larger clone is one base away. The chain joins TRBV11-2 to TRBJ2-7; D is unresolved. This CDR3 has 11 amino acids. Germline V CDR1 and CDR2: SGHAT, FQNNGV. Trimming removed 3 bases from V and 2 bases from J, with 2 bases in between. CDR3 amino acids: CASSFTYEQYF. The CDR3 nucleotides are TGTGCCAGCAGCTTCACCTACGAGCAGTACTTC.

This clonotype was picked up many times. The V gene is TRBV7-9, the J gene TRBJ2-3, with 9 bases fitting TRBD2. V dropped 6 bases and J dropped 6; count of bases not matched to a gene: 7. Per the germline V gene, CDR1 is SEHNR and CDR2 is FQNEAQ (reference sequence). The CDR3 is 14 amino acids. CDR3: CASSSGTSSDTQYF. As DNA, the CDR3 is TGTGCCAGCAGTTCCGGGACTAGCTCTGATACGCAGTATTTT.

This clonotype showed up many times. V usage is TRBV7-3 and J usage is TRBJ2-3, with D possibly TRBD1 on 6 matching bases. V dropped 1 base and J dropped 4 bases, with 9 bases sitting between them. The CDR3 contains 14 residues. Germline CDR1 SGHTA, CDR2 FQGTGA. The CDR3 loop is CASSLNGGPDTQYF. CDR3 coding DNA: TGTGCCAGCAGCTTAAATGGGGGCCCAGATACGCAGTATTTT.

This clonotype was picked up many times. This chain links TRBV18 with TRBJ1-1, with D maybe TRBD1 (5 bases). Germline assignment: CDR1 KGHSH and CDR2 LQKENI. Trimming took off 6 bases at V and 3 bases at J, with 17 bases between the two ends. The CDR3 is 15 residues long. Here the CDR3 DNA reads TGTGCCAGCTCCCCAAACGGCAGGGTGGACACTGAAGCTTTCTTT. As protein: CASSPNGRVDTEAFF.

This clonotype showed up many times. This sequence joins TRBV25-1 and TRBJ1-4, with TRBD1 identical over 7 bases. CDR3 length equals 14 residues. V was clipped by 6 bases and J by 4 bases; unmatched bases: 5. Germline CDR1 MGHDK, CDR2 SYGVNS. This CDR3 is CASSLTGLNEKLFF. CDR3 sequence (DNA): TGTGCCAGCAGCCTGACAGGGCTTAATGAAAAACTGTTTTTT.